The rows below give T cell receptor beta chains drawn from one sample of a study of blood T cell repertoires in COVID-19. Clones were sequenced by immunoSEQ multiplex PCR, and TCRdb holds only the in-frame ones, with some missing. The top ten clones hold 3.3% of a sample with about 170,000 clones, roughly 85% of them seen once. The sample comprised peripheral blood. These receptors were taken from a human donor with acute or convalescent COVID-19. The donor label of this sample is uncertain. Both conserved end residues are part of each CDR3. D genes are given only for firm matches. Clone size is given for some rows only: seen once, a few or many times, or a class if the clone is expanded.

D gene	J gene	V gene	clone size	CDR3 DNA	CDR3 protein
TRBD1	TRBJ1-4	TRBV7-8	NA	TGTGCCAGCAGCCCCTTCCCCGGACAGGTTGAAAAACTGTTTTTT	CASSPFPGQVEKLFF
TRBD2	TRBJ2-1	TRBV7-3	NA	TGTGCCAGCAGCTTGGCGGGGGGTCTCAATGAGCAGTTCTTC	CASSLAGGLNEQFF
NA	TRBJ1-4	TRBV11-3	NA	TGTGCCAGCAGCTTAGATGACAGAATTAGTGATGAAAAACTGTTTTTT	CASSLDDRISDEKLFF
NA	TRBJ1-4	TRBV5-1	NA	TGCGCCAGCAGCTTGGGTCTGACAAATGAAAAACTGTTTTTT	CASSLGLTNEKLFF
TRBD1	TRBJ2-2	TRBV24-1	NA	TGTGCCACCAGTGATCCGAGGACAGGGACGGACACCGGGGAGCTGTTTTTT	CATSDPRTGTDTGELFF
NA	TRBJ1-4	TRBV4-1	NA	TGCGCCAGCAGCCAAGAAGTCGGCAGGACTCCAACTAATGAAAAACTGTTTTTT	CASSQEVGRTPTNEKLFF
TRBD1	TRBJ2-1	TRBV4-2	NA	TGTGCCAGCAGCCAAGACCTGGGACAGGGGGCGGGAAATGAGCAGTTCTTC	CASSQDLGQGAGNEQFF
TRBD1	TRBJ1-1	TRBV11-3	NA	TGTGCCAGCAGCTTAACCTCCAGGGGTCCGGGACAGGGGACTACTGAAGCTTTCTTT	CASSLTSRGPGQGTTEAFF
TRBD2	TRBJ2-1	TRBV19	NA	TGTGCCAGTAGTAAGTTATCGGGGGGGGAAAATAATGAGCAGTTCTTC	CASSKLSGGENNEQFF
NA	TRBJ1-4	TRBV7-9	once	TGTGCCAGCAGCTTAGGAGGACGAGTGACAGTTATAGATGAAAAACTGTTTTTT	CASSLGGRVTVIDEKLFF
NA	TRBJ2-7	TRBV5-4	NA	TGTGCCAGCAGCTTTGGAGGGGTCCCCTACGAGCAGTACTTC	CASSFGGVPYEQYF
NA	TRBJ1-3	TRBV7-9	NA	TGTGCCAGCAGCTACGACGGGGGCTCTGGAAACACCATATATTTT	CASSYDGGSGNTIYF
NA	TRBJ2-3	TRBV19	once	TGTGCCAGTAAACAGGGACGGAACACAGATACGCAGTATTTT	CASKQGRNTDTQYF
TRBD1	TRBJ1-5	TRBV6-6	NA	TGTGCCAGCAGCCTTCGGGACAGGGAGAGGGGTCAGCCCCAGCATTTT	CASSLRDRERGQPQHF
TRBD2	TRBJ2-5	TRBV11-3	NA	TGTGCCAGCAGCTTAGGGGCGGGGGGCAAAGAGACCCAGTACTTC	CASSLGAGGKETQYF
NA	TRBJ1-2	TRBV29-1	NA	TGCAGAGAGAACAGGGCCTATGGCTACACCTTC	CRENRAYGYTF
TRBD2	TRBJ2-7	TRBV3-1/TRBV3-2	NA	TGTGCCAGCAGCCAAGAGGGGGGAGGGGCCTACGAGCAGTACTTC	CASSQEGGGAYEQYF
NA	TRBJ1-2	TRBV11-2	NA	TGTGCCAGCAGCTTAGTCGGGGGGGTCTATGGCTACACCTTC	CASSLVGGVYGYTF
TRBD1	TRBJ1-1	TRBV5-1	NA	TGCGCCAGCAGCCTGCGGGCAGGGGGAGAGAGCACTGAAGCTTTCTTT	CASSLRAGGESTEAFF
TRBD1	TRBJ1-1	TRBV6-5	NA	TGTGCCAGCAGTTACAGGACAGGGGCGGTTTACACTGAAGCTTTCTTT	CASSYRTGAVYTEAFF
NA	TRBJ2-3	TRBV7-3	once	TGTGCCAGCAGCGAACTACAGGGCCTTGTTAGCACAGATACGCAGTATTTT	CASSELQGLVSTDTQYF
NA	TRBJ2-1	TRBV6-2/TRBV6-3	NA	TGTGCCAGCAGCCCCCCTCCGGTGCATATCTACAATGAGCAGTTCTTC	CASSPPPVHIYNEQFF
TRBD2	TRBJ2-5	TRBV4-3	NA	TGCGCCAGCAGCCATGCTCTAGCGGGGGTGCAAGAGACCCAGTACTTC	CASSHALAGVQETQYF
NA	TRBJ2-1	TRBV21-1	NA	TGTGCCAGCAGCGAAAGATGGGGGGAGGAGTTCTTC	CASSERWGEEFF
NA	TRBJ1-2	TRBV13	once	TGTGCCAGCACCCAGTTGGGGGCTGCGACCTATGGCTACACCTTC	CASTQLGAATYGYTF
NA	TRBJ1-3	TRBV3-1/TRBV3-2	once	TGTGCCAGCAGCCAAGATAGGTTTCGGGGGGACACCATATATTTT	CASSQDRFRGDTIYF
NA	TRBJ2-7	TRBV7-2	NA	TGTGCCAGCAGCGCAACGGGAAGTAATCAGAAGCAGTACTTC	CASSATGSNQKQYF
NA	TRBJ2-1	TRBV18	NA	TGTGCCAGCTCCCAAGGGACTGCCTCGATCAATGAGCAGTTCTTC	CASSQGTASINEQFF
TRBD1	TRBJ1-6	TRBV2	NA	TGTGCCAGCATCAACCACCGCGGGACAGACAATTCACCCCTCCACTTT	CASINHRGTDNSPLHF
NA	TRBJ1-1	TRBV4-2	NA	TGTGCCAGCAGCCAAAGAGAGAGAAACACTGAAGCTTTCTTT	CASSQRERNTEAFF
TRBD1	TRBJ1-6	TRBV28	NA	TGTGCCAGCAGTCTACCACAGGGGGGCCACTCAAATTCACCCCTCCACTTT	CASSLPQGGHSNSPLHF
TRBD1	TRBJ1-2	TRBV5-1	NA	TGCGCCAGCGAAACCGGGACAGGGACCTATGGCTACACCTTC	CASETGTGTYGYTF
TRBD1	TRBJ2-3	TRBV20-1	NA	TGCAGTGCTAGTGGAGGACAGGGGACCACAGATACGCAGTATTTT	CSASGGQGTTDTQYF
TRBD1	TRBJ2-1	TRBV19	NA	TGTGCCAGTAGAGACAGGGTGTGGGACAATGAGCAGTTCTTC	CASRDRVWDNEQFF
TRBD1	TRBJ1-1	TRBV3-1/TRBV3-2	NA	TGTGCCAGCAGCCTAGGGACAGGGCCTTTCTTT	CASSLGTGPFF
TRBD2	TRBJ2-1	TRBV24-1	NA	TGTGCCACCAGTGACCCCGGGGGGAGCTCCTACAATGAGCAGTTCTTC	CATSDPGGSSYNEQFF